The 27 T cell receptor beta chains reported below all come from one sample, sequenced in a study of T cells in tumors after PD-1 blockade. Clones were read by immunoSEQ multiplex PCR, and TCRdb kept only the in-frame ones, dropping some. Of more than 40,000 clones in the sample, 65% to 85% were seen once. The source material was PBMCs, sampled before anti-PD-1 treatment. Receptor source: a human donor with basal cell carcinoma.

This chain joins TRBV6-6 and TRBJ2-1, with 10 bases aligning to TRBD2. V lost 5 bases and J lost 7; bases outside the gene matches: 14. The CDR3 runs 17 residues. Germline CDR1 is MNHNY and CDR2 is SVGAGI (reference sequence). The CDR3: CASSPRGPSGGENEQFF. CDR3 nucleotide sequence: TGTGCCAGCAGTCCAAGAGGCCCCAGCGGGGGGGAGAATGAGCAGTTCTTC.

The chain recombines TRBV2 with TRBJ2-6; 8 nucleotides align to TRBD2. From germline, CDR1 is SNHLY and CDR2 FYNNEI. Trimming took 8 bases from V and 3 from J; bases not matched to a gene: 9. The CDR3 totals 16 residues. The CDR3: CASGNGGAGGANVLTF. CDR3 DNA: TGTGCCAGCGGGAACGGGGGGGCCGGTGGGGCCAACGTCCTGACTTTC.

J is TRBJ2-3 and V is TRBV6-1; 8 bases are shared with TRBD2. With 1 base clipped from V and 4 bases from J, the junction kept 7 bases outside the gene matches. There are 16 residues in the CDR3. The V gene's germline CDR1 is MNHNS and CDR2 SASEGT. The CDR3 region has the DNA TGTGCCAGCAGTGAAGGGGCCGGGGGGGCCTCAGATACGCAGTATTTT. Translating it yields CASSEGAGGASDTQYF.

This clone was seen more than once but under ten times. This chain joins TRBV18 and TRBJ1-2, with D possibly being TRBD1 (6 bases). CDR3 length: 15 amino acids. The germline gives CDR1 KGHSH, CDR2 LQKENI. Trimming stripped 3 bases from V and 4 bases from J, with 15 bases between. CDR3 DNA: TGTGCCAGCTCACCTTCACGGGACACTTCCTATGGCTACACCTTC. This encodes CASSPSRDTSYGYTF.

This chain links TRBV27 with TRBJ1-6; D possibly corresponds to TRBD1 (6 bases). V lost 2 bases and J lost 10, with 12 bases in between. This CDR3 spans 14 amino acids. Per the germline V gene, CDR1 is MNHEY and CDR2 is SMNVEV (reference sequence). The CDR3 spells CASSLLSGESPLHF. The CDR3 nucleotides are TGTGCCAGCAGTTTACTGTCAGGGGAATCACCCCTCCACTTT.

The genes are TRBV2 and TRBJ2-5; 11 nucleotides line up with TRBD2. The V gene end was trimmed by 6 bases and the J gene end by 5 bases; junction bases not matched to a gene: 5. Germline V gene data show CDR1 as SNHLY and CDR2 as FYNNEI. There are 14 residues in the CDR3. In DNA, the CDR3 is TGTGCCAGCAGGATAGCGGGGGGGCGGGAGACCCAGTACTTC. It specifies CASRIAGGRETQYF.

This chain uses TRBV6-5 with TRBJ1-4; 9 nucleotides line up with TRBD1. V lost 0 bases and J lost 11; bases outside the gene matches: 4. The CDR3 contains 14 residues. Germline loops: CDR1 MNHEY, CDR2 SVGAGI. The CDR3 spells CASSYSGTGWKLFF. CDR3 bases: TGTGCCAGCAGTTACTCAGGGACAGGGTGGAAACTGTTTTTT.

A single count supports this clone. The chain joins TRBV3-1 (or the pseudogene TRBV3-2) to TRBJ1-1; D unresolved. The CDR3 is 13 residues long. CDR1 and CDR2 from the germline V gene are LGHDT and YNNKEL (reference sequence). Trimming cost V 1 base and J 10 bases, with 13 bases left between them. The CDR3 DNA reads as TGTGCCAGCAGCCAAGCCGGATACGGGAGAGCTTTCTTT. Protein: CASSQAGYGRAFF.

The V gene is TRBV4-1, the J gene TRBJ2-7; maybe TRBD2 (6 bases). Trimming took 0 bases from V and 1 from J, leaving 10 bases between them. The germline gives CDR1 MGHRA, CDR2 YSYEKL. The CDR3 totals 15 residues. The CDR3 DNA follows: TGCGCCAGCAGCCAAGATCCTAGCGCGTCCTACGAGCAGTACTTC. Amino acids: CASSQDPSASYEQYF.

The J gene is TRBJ1-1, the V gene TRBV2; no clear D gene. Trimming cost V 3 bases and J 3 bases, with 5 bases left between them. CDR1 and CDR2 from the germline V gene are SNHLY and FYNNEI. This CDR3 has 12 residues. CDR3 DNA: TGTGCCAGCAGTGATGGGTACACTGAAGCTTTCTTT. Protein product: CASSDGYTEAFF.

This chain connects TRBV7-6 to TRBJ2-1, with D tentatively TRBD2 (7 bases). V was clipped by 3 bases and J by 2 bases, with 8 bases between them. The germline V gene has CDR1 SGHVS and CDR2 FNYEAQ. The CDR3 is made up of 14 amino acids. CDR3 bases: TGTGCCAGCAGCTTGGGGGGGCCCTACAATGAGCAGTTCTTC. Residues: CASSLGGPYNEQFF.

This clone was picked up one time. The V and J genes are TRBV7-2 and TRBJ1-1, with unresolved D. The CDR3 sequence is 14 residues long. V lost 10 bases to trimming and J lost 0 bases, with 15 bases between them. Germline assignment: CDR1 SGHTA and CDR2 FQGNSA. The CDR3 spells CATQRPDMNTEAFF. The CDR3 DNA reads TGTGCCACCCAGCGCCCCGATATGAACACTGAAGCTTTCTTT.

The chain couples TRBV11-1 to TRBJ2-7; 7 bases line up with TRBD1. The V and J ends lost 5 bases and 2 bases, in that order; junction bases with no gene match: 9. Per the germline V gene, CDR1 is SGHAT and CDR2 is FQDESV (reference sequence). The CDR3 loop spans 15 amino acids. The CDR3: CASSPVGTATYEQYF. The CDR3 region has the DNA TGTGCCAGCAGCCCAGTGGGGACAGCAACCTACGAGCAGTACTTC.

The V gene is TRBV28, the J gene TRBJ1-5; 7 bases agree with TRBD1. CDR3 length equals 15 residues. V lost 1 base to trimming and J lost 6 bases; unmatched junction nucleotides: 6. Germline V gives CDR1 MDHEN, CDR2 SYDVKM. The CDR3 region is CASSLSGGGGQPQHF. In DNA, the CDR3 is TGTGCCAGCAGTTTATCAGGGGGAGGGGGTCAGCCCCAGCATTTT.

The gene calls are TRBV4-1 and TRBJ1-5; 7 bases match TRBD1. This CDR3 region has 16 residues. V trimming: 0 bases; J trimming: 6 bases; junction bases outside the gene matches: 8. Germline values: CDR1 MGHRA, CDR2 YSYEKL. The CDR3 reads CASSQEGGRVLQPQHF. For the CDR3, the DNA is TGCGCCAGCAGCCAAGAAGGGGGCAGGGTGCTTCAGCCCCAGCATTTT.

The rearrangement uses TRBV2 and TRBJ1-2; 10 bases align to TRBD1. Germline V gene lookup returns CDR1 SNHLY and CDR2 FYNNEI. The ends lost 7 bases at V and 3 bases at J; junction bases unmatched: 5. The CDR3 covers 14 residues. CDR3 residues: CASTGTGVYYGYTF. CDR3 coding DNA: TGTGCCAGCACCGGGACAGGGGTTTACTATGGCTACACCTTC. The full variable domain, its missing parts supplied by reference TRBV2 and TRBJ1-2, is EPEVTQTPSHQVTQMGQEVILRCVPISNHLYFYWYRQILGQKVEFLVSFYNNEISEKSEIFDDQFSVERPDGSNFTLKIRSTKLEDSAMYFCASTGTGVYYGYTFGSGTRLTVV.

The chain combines TRBV29-1 with TRBJ2-5; the match to TRBD2 covers 12 bases. Germline CDR1 reads SQVTM; CDR2 reads ANQGSEA. The CDR3 is 14 residues long. J was trimmed by 13 bases and V by 6 bases; bases with no gene match: 15. For the CDR3, the DNA is TGCAGCGTCGCCGCGCGTCTAGCGGGGGGGCTGTGGTACTTC. Its protein product is CSVAARLAGGLWYF.

V and J are TRBV18 and TRBJ1-5; D call uncertain. Trimming took off 6 bases at V and 0 bases at J, with 12 bases between the two ends. CDR1 is KGHSH, CDR2 LQKENI, per germline. The CDR3 has 15 amino acids. The CDR3 protein is CASSSGLSSNQPQHF. CDR3 sequence (DNA): TGTGCCAGCTCCTCGGGTCTTTCTAGCAATCAGCCCCAGCATTTT.

The chain employs TRBV27 and TRBJ2-6, with D unclear. This CDR3 has 14 amino acids. Germline loops: CDR1 MNHEY, CDR2 SMNVEV (reference sequence). V was clipped by 2 bases and J by 2 bases, with 4 bases between them. CDR3 coding DNA: TGTGCCAGCAGTTTAGACGCTGGGGCCAACGTCCTGACTTTC. Translated: CASSLDAGANVLTF.

The chain couples TRBV30 to TRBJ1-1; weak D call: TRBD1 (5 bases). V was cut by 3 bases and J by 5 bases, with 13 bases left in between. This CDR3 is 13 amino acids long. Germline loops: CDR1 GTSNPN, CDR2 SVGIG (reference sequence). For the CDR3, the DNA is TGTGCCTGGAGGCGGGGGGGGAGGACTGAAGCTTTCTTT. The encoded protein is CAWRRGGRTEAFF.

This clone showed up just once. DNA of the CDR3: TGCGCCAGCAGCCTAGGACAGGGGGCGTGGGAGCAGTACTTC. Its protein product is CASSLGQGAWEQYF. The chain employs TRBV5-1 and TRBJ2-7, with 11 bases aligning to TRBD1. CDR1 SGHRS and CDR2 YFSETQ come from the germline V gene. J lost 7 bases, V lost 4 bases, and 7 bases had no gene match. The CDR3 has 14 amino acids.

This clone was seen a few times. The J gene is TRBJ2-3, the V gene TRBV2; D is uncertain. The V end lost 2 bases, the J end lost 1 base, and 7 bases lay between the germline ends. The CDR3 is 14 amino acids. Germline values: CDR1 SNHLY, CDR2 FYNNEI. Here the CDR3 DNA reads TGTGCCAGCAGTGAACAGTGGGGCACAGATACGCAGTATTTT. It codes for CASSEQWGTDTQYF.

This clone has a handful of counts. The chain links TRBV30 to TRBJ2-1, with D perhaps TRBD2 (5 bases). Germline CDR1 reads GTSNPN; CDR2 reads SVGIG (reference sequence). Trimming pared 4 bases from V and 0 bases from J, leaving 19 bases between. The CDR3 is 17 residues long. CDR3 amino acids: CAWNLAQEVSSYNEQFF. In DNA form, the CDR3 reads TGTGCCTGGAACTTAGCGCAGGAGGTCAGCTCCTACAATGAGCAGTTCTTC.

V usage is TRBV3-1 (or the pseudogene TRBV3-2) and J usage is TRBJ2-5; TRBD2 agrees at 7 bases. The trim removed 0 bases at V and 11 bases at J, leaving 3 bases unmatched. The CDR3 spans 12 residues. Germline assignment: CDR1 LGHDT and CDR2 YNNKEL (reference sequence). CDR3 DNA sequence: TGTGCCAGCAGCCAAGAAGGGACTACTCAGTACTTC. As protein: CASSQEGTTQYF.

The V gene is TRBV9, the J gene TRBJ1-4; TRBD1 matches 9 bases. With V trimmed by 4 bases and J by 7 bases, 11 bases remained unmatched. The CDR3 is 16 amino acids. Germline assignment: CDR1 SGDLS and CDR2 YYNGEE. The CDR3 reads CASSPAPGQGFEKLFF. CDR3 coding DNA: TGTGCCAGCAGCCCTGCCCCGGGACAGGGATTTGAAAAACTGTTTTTT.

This clone was recorded once. The CDR3 loop is CAWDREGEAFF. CDR3 coding DNA: TGTGCCTGGGACAGGGAGGGAGAAGCTTTCTTT. The chain uses TRBV30 and TRBJ1-1; TRBD1 aligns across 7 bases. CDR1 GTSNPN and CDR2 SVGIG come from the germline V gene (reference sequence). The CDR3 runs 11 residues. J was trimmed by 8 bases and V by 5 bases; bases with no gene match: 5.

The chain is built from TRBV13 and TRBJ2-3; no firm D call. There are 13 residues in the CDR3. Germline values: CDR1 PRHDT, CDR2 FYEKMQ (reference sequence). V was shortened by 0 bases and J by 3 bases, with 4 bases between the two germline ends. The CDR3: CASSLGRTDTQYF. Written as DNA, the CDR3 is TGTGCCAGCAGCTTAGGGCGTACAGATACGCAGTATTTT.